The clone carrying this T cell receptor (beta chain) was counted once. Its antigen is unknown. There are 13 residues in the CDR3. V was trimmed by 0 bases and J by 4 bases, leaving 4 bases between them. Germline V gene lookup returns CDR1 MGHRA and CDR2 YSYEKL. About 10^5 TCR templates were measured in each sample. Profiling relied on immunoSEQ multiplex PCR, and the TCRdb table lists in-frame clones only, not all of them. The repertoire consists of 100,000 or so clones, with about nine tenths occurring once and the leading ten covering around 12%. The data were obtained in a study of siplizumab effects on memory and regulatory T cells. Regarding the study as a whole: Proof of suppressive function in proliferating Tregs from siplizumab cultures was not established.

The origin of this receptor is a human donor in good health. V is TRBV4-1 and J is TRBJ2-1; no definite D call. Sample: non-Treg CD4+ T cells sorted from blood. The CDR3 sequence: CASSQEVYNEQFF. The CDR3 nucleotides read TGCGCCAGCAGCCAAGAGGTATACAATGAGCAGTTCTTC.